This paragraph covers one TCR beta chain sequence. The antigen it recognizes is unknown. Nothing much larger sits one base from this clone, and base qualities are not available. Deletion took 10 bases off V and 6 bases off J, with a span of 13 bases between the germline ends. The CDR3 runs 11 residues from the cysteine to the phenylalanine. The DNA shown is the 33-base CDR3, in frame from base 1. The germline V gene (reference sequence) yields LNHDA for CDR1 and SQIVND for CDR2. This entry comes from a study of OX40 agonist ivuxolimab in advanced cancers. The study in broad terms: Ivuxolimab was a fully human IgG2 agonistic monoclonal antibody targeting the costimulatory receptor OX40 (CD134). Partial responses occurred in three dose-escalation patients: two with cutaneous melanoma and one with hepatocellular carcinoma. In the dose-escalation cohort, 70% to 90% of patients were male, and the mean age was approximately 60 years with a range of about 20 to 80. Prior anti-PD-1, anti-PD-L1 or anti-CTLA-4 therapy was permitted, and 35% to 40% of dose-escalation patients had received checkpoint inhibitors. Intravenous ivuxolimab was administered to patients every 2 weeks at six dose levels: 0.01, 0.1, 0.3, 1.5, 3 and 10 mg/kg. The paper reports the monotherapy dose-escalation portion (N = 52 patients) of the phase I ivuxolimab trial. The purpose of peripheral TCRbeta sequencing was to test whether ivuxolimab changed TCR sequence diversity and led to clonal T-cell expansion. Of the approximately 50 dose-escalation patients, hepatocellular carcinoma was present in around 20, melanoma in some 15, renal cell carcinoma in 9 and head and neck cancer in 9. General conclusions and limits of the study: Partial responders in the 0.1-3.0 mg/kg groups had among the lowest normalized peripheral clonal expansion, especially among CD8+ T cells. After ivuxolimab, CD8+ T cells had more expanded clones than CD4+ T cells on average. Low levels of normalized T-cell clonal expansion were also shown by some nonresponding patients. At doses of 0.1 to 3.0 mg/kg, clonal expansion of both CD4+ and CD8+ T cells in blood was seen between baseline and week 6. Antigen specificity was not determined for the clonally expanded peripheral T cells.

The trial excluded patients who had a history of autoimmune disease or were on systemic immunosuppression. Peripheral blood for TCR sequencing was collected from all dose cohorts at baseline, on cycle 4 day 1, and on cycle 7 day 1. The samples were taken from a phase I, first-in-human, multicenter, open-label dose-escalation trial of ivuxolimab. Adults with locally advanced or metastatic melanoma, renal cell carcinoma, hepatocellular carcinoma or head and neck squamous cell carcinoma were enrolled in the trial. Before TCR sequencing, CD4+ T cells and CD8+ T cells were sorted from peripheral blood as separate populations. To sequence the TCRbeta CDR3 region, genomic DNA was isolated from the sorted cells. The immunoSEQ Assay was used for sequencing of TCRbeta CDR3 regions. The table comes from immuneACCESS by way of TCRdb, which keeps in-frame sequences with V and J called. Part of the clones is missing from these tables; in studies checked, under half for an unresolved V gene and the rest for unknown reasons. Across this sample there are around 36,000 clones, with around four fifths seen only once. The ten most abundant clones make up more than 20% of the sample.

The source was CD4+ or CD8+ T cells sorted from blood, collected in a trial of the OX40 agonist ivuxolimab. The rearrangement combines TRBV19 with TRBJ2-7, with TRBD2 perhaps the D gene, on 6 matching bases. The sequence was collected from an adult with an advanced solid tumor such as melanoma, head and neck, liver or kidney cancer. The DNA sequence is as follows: TGTGCCACCTCCGGAGGGACCGAGCAGTACTTC. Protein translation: CATSGGTEQYF.